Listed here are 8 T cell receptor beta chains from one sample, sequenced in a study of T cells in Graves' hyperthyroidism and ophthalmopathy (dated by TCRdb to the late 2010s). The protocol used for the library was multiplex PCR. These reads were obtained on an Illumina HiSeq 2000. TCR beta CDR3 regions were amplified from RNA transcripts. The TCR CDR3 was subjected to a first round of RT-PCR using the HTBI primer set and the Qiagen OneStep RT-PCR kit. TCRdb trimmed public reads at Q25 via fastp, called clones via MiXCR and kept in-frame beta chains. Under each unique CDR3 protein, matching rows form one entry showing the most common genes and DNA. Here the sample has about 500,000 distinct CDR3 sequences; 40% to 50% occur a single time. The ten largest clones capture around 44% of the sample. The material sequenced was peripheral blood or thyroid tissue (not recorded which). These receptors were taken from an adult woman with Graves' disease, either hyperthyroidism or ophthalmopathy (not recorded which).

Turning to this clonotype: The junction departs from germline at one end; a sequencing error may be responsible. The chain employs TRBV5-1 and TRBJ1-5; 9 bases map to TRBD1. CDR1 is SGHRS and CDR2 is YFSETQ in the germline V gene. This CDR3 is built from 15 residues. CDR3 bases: TGCGCCAGCAGCCTCTCCCCGGGACAGGGCCAGCCCCGGCATTTT. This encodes CASSLSPGQGQPRHF.

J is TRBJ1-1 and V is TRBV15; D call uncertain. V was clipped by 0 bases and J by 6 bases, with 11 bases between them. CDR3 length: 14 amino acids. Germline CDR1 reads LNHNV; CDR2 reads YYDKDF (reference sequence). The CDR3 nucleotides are TGTGCCACCAGCAGAGATCGCGGGTTTTCTGAAGCTTTCTTT. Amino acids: CATSRDRGFSEAFF.

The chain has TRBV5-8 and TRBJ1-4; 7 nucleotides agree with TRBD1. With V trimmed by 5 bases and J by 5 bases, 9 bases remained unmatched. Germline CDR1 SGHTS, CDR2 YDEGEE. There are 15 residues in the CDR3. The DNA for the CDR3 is TGTGCCAGCAGTGGAGTCCAGGGGGGCAATGAAAAACTGTTTTTT. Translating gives CASSGVQGGNEKLFF. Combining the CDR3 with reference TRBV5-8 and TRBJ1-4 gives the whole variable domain EAGVTQSPTHLIKTRGQQATLRCSPISGHTSVYWYQQALGLGLQFLLWYDEGEERNRGNFPPRFSGRQFPNYSSELNVNALELEDSALYLCASSGVQGGNEKLFFGSGTQLSVL.

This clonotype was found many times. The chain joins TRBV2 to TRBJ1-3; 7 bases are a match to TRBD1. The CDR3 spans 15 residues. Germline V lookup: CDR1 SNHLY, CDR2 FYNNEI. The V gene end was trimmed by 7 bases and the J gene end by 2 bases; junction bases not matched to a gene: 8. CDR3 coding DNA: TGTGCCAGCACAACAGGGGCTTACACTGGAAACACCATATATTTT. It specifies CASTTGAYTGNTIYF.

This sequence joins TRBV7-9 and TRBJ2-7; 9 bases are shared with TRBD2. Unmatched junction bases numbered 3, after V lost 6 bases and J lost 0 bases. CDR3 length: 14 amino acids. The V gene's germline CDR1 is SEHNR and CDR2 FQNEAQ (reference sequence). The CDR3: CASSSGGLSYEQYF. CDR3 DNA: TGTGCCAGCAGTAGCGGGGGTCTCTCCTACGAGCAGTACTTC.

CDR3: CASSLLLAGVNEQFF. CDR3 nucleotide sequence: TGTGCCAGCAGCTTGTTACTAGCGGGAGTGAATGAGCAGTTCTTC. The rearrangement joins TRBV7-2 to TRBJ2-1, with 11 bases that match TRBD2. After removal of 3 bases from V and 7 bases from J, the junction contained 5 bases not matched to a gene. Germline V gene sequence: CDR1 SGHTA, CDR2 FQGNSA. The CDR3 has 15 residues.

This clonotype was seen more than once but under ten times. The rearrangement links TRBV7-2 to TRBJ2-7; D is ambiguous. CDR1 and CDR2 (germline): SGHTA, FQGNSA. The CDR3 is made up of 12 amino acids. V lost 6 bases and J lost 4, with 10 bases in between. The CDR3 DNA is TGTGCCAGCAGTTCTTTTTCGTACGAGCAGTACTTC. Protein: CASSSFSYEQYF.

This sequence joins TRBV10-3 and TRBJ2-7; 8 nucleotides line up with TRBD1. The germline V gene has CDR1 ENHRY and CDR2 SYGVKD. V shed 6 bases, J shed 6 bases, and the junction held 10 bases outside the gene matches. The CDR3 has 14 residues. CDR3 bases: TGTGCCATCAGACTCGGGACAGGTATTGGCGAGCAGTACTTC. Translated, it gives CAIRLGTGIGEQYF.